The 15 T cell receptor beta chains below were found in one sample sequenced in a study of OX40 agonist ivuxolimab in advanced cancers. TCRdb's table, derived via immunoSEQ multiplex PCR, lists solely in-frame clones and lacks some. The data hold 25,000 to 35,000 clones, with roughly 82% observed a single time. The source material was CD4+ or CD8+ T cells sorted from blood, sampled in a trial of the OX40 agonist ivuxolimab. All receptors derive from an adult with an advanced solid tumor such as melanoma, head and neck, liver or kidney cancer.

The chain links TRBV5-1 to TRBJ2-7, with TRBD1 as a possible D gene (5 bases). The CDR3 sequence is 15 residues long. The germline V gene encodes CDR1 SGHRS and CDR2 YFSETQ. V dropped 4 bases and J dropped 0 bases, with 14 bases sitting between them. CDR3 DNA: TGCGCCAGCAGCCCGACAGCTATGAGCTCCTACGAGCAGTACTTC. Encoded protein: CASSPTAMSSYEQYF.

Concerning this clone: Sequence at one end of the junction differs from germline and may be a read error. The chain is built from TRBV28 and TRBJ1-4; 7 bases fit TRBD1. The CDR3 contains 12 residues. CDR1 is MDHEN, CDR2 SYDVKM, per germline. CDR3 DNA sequence: TGTGCCAGCAGCTCAAACCGACAGGGCGGGGTTTTT. Protein: CASSSNRQGGVF.

The chain employs TRBV4-1 and TRBJ2-2; D unclear. The CDR3 sequence is 14 residues long. The germline V gene has CDR1 MGHRA and CDR2 YSYEKL. Trimming pared 6 bases from V and 5 bases from J, leaving 13 bases between. As DNA, the CDR3 is TGCGCCAGCAGTCACTCTCTCCGAACCGGGGAGCTGTTTTTT. Its translation is CASSHSLRTGELFF.

The genes are TRBV11-2 and TRBJ1-1, with D tentatively TRBD1 (5 bases). V was shortened by 0 bases and J by 1 base, with 15 bases between the two germline ends. Germline loops: CDR1 SGHAT, CDR2 FQNNGV. This CDR3 has 17 amino acids. This CDR3 reads CASSLDLNADRNTEAFF. For the CDR3, the DNA is TGTGCCAGCAGCTTAGATCTAAATGCAGACAGGAACACTGAAGCTTTCTTT.

The chain employs TRBV27 and TRBJ2-7; 9 positions agree with TRBD2. The length of the CDR3 is 14 residues. V shed 6 bases and J 3 bases; nucleotides not matched to a gene: 6. The V gene's germline CDR1 is MNHEY and CDR2 SMNVEV (reference sequence). The CDR3 is CASSKREVSYEQYF. In DNA, the CDR3 is TGTGCCAGCAGCAAGCGGGAGGTCAGCTACGAGCAGTACTTC.

This clone was observed a few times. The rearrangement uses TRBV2 and TRBJ1-6; D may be TRBD1 (5 bases). The CDR3 consists of 13 residues. The V gene's germline CDR1 is SNHLY and CDR2 FYNNEI. Trimming cost V 6 bases and J 8 bases, with 11 bases left between them. The chain's CDR3 is CASRLRGDSPLHF. DNA of the CDR3: TGTGCCAGCAGACTTAGGGGTGATTCACCCCTCCACTTT.

The chain employs TRBV5-1 and TRBJ2-7; 7 bases are a match to TRBD1. The CDR3 is 14 residues long. Losses at the gene ends were 4 bases for V and 0 bases for J; bases not matched to a gene: 4. Germline CDR1 and CDR2: SGHRS and YFSETQ. This chain's CDR3 is CASSPGQISYEQYF. As DNA, the CDR3 is TGCGCCAGCAGCCCGGGACAGATCTCCTACGAGCAGTACTTC.

This chain joins TRBV19 and TRBJ2-1; weak D call: TRBD2 (5 bases). The germline gives CDR1 LNHDA, CDR2 SQIVND (reference sequence). Trimming took off 9 bases at V and 4 bases at J, with 16 bases between the two ends. The CDR3 runs to 14 residues. CDR3 amino acids: CASKDFGDYNEQFF. The CDR3 DNA sequence: TGTGCCAGCAAAGATTTCGGGGATTACAATGAGCAGTTCTTC.

This clone was found a few times. The V call is TRBV6-5, the J call TRBJ2-2, with a tentative D call TRBD2 (5 bases). The CDR3 spans 14 residues. CDR1 and CDR2 (germline): MNHEY, SVGAGI. Trimming stripped 0 bases from V and 3 bases from J, with 5 bases between. CDR3 sequence reads: CASSYSGDTGELFF. For the CDR3, the DNA is TGTGCCAGCAGTTACTCCGGGGACACCGGGGAGCTGTTTTTT.

The chain is built from TRBV11-2 and TRBJ2-7; TRBD2 matches 7 bases. Germline V gene data show CDR1 as SGHAT and CDR2 as FQNNGV. CDR3 length equals 14 residues. V lost 5 bases to trimming and J lost 4 bases; unmatched junction nucleotides: 8. For the CDR3, the DNA is TGTGCCAGCAGCCCGAACACGGGGGGATACGAGCAGTACTTC. Amino acids: CASSPNTGGYEQYF.

V usage is TRBV4-2 and J usage is TRBJ1-5; no clear D. Germline V gene sequence: CDR1 LGHNA, CDR2 YNFKEQ. The V end lost 1 base, the J end lost 0 bases, and 10 bases lay between the germline ends. The CDR3 is 16 amino acids. The CDR3, as DNA: TGTGCCAGCAGCCAAGGGAGGACTTATAGCAATCAGCCCCAGCATTTT. It codes for CASSQGRTYSNQPQHF.

V gene TRBV6-1 combines with J gene TRBJ2-7; no clear D. V was trimmed by 7 bases and J by 6 bases, leaving 19 bases between them. Germline V gene sequence: CDR1 MNHNS, CDR2 SASEGT. This CDR3 contains 14 residues. The CDR3 DNA follows: TGTGCCAGCATCTCCACTTGGCCGGCAGGCGAGCAGTACTTC. Its protein is CASISTWPAGEQYF.

This chain connects TRBV7-9 to TRBJ1-1; the match to TRBD1 covers 9 bases. The CDR3 consists of 14 residues. The J segment lost 4 bases and the V segment lost 5 bases, leaving 5 bases of the junction unmatched. Germline V gives CDR1 SEHNR, CDR2 FQNEAQ (reference sequence). Here the CDR3 reads CASSPGTGITEAFF. The CDR3 bases are TGTGCCAGCAGCCCTGGGACAGGGATCACTGAAGCTTTCTTT.

The sample holds a few counts of this clone. This chain joins TRBV28 and TRBJ2-1; possibly TRBD1 for D (5 bases). From germline, CDR1 is MDHEN and CDR2 SYDVKM. The V and J ends lost 7 bases and 4 bases respectively, with 17 bases between them. This CDR3 contains 15 residues. In nucleotides, the CDR3 is TGTGCCAGCACCGACAGATTGCCAGGATACAATGAGCAGTTCTTC. Its protein is CASTDRLPGYNEQFF.

The V gene is TRBV6-1, the J gene TRBJ1-1; D gene uncertain. The CDR3 extends over 14 amino acids. CDR1 and CDR2 (germline): MNHNS, SASEGT. V gave up 3 bases and J gave up 1 base, with 9 bases separating them. This chain's CDR3 is CASSEGPRNTEAFF. The CDR3 DNA follows: TGTGCCAGCAGTGAGGGCCCTAGGAACACTGAAGCTTTCTTT.